This record covers a single T cell receptor (beta chain). These data originate in a study of shared clonotypes between healthy human individuals. Study overall: Each donor's CD8 memory used one plate, CD8 naive two, each CD4 subset three.

Sorted-subset replicate PCRs used 200 ng DNA, about 30,000 T cell genomes. Sequencing was performed with immunoSEQ multiplex PCR; in TCRdb, only in-frame clones are kept and a portion is missing. The table lists fewer than 3 million clones, 85% to 95% of them singletons. This sequence originates from a man between 18 and 35 years old in good health. Some clones in this sample may be carry-over from other donors' samples. The source material was naive CD4+ T cells from PBMCs. Subset specified: CD45RA+ positively selected.

The CDR3 DNA follows: TGTGCCAGCTCACCAGAGGGAACCAACTATGGCTACACCTTC. It is translated as CASSPEGTNYGYTF. This chain links TRBV18 with TRBJ1-2; D not certain. Germline CDR1 is KGHSH and CDR2 is LQKENI. CDR3 length: 14 residues. The germline V and J ends were trimmed by 2 bases and 2 bases, with 9 bases remaining between them.